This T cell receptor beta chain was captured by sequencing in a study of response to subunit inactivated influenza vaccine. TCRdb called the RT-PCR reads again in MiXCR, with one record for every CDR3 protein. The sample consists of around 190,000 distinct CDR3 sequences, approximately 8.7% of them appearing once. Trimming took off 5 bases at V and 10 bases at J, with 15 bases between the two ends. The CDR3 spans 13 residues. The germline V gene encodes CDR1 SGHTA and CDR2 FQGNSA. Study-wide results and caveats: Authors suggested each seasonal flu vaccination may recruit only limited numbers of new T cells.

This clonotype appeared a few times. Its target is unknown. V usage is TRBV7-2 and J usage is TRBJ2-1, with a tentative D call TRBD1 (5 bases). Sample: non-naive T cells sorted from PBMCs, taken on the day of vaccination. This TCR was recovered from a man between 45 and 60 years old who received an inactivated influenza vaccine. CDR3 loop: CASSQGSSPEQFF. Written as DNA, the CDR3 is TGTGCCAGCAGCCAGGGCAGTTCCCCCGAGCAGTTCTTC.